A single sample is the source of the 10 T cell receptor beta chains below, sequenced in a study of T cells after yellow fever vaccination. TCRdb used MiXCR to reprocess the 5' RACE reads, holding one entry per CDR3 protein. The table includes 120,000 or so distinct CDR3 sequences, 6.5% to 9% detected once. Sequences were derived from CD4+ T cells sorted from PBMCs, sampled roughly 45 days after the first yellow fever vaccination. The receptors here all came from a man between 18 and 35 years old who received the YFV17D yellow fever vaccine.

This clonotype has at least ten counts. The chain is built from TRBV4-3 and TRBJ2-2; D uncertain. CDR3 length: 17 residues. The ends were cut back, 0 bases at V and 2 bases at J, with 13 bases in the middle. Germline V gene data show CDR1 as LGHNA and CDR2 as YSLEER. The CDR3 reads CASSQESRWKNTGELFF. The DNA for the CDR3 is TGCGCCAGCAGCCAAGAATCTAGGTGGAAAAACACCGGGGAGCTGTTTTTT.

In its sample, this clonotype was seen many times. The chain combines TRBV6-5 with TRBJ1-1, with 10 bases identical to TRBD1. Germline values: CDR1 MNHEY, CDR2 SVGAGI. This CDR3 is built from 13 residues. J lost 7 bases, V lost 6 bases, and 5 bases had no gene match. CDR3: CASRTGGLGEAFF. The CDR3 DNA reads TGTGCCAGCAGGACAGGGGGCTTGGGTGAAGCTTTCTTT.

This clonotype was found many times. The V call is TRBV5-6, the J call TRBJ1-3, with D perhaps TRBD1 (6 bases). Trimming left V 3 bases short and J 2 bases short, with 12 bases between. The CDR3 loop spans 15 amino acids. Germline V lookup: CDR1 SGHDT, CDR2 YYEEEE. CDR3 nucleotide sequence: TGTGCCAGCAGCTCAACAGGGCTAACTGGAAACACCATATATTTT. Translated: CASSSTGLTGNTIYF.

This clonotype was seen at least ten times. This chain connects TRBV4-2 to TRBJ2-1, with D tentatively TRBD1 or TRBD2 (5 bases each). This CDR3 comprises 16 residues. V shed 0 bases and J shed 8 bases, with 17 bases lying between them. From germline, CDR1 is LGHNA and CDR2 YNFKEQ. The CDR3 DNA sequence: TGTGCCAGCAGCCAAGACCTGGGGGTGGCGGAGCATGAGCAGTTCTTC. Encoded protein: CASSQDLGVAEHEQFF.

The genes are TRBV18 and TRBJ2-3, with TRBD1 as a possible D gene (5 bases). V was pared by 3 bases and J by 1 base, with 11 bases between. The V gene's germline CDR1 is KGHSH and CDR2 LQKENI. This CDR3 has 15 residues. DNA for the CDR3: TGTGCCAGCTCACCCAGGGTGGTTGGCACAGATACGCAGTATTTT. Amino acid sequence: CASSPRVVGTDTQYF.

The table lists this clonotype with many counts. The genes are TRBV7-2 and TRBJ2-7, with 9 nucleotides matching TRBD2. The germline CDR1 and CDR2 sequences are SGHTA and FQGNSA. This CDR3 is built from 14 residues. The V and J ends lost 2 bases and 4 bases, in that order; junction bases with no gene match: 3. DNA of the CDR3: TGTGCCAGCAGCTTACTAGCGGGGCGATACGAGCAGTACGTC. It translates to CASSLLAGRYEQYV.

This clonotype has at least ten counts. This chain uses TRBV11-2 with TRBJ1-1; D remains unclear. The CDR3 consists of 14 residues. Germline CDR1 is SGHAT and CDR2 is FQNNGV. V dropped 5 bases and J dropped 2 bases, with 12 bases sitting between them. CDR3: CASSPTTPNTEAFF. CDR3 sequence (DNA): TGTGCCAGCAGCCCGACAACGCCAAACACTGAAGCTTTCTTT.

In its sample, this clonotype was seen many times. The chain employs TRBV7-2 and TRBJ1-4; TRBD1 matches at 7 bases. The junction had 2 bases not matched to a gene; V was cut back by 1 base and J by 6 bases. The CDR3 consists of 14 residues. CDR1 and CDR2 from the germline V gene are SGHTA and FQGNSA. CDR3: CASSLDGTDEKLFF. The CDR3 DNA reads TGTGCCAGCAGCTTAGACGGGACAGATGAAAAACTGTTTTTT.

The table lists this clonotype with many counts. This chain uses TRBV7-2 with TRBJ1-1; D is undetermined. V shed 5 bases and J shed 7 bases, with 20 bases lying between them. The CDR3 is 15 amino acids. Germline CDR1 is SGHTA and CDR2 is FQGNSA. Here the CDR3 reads CASSPQLTAGDEAFF. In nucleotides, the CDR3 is TGTGCCAGCAGCCCTCAACTAACTGCGGGAGATGAAGCTTTCTTT. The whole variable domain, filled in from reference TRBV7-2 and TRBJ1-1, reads GAGVSQSPSNKVTEKGKDVELRCDPISGHTALYWYRQSLGQGLEFLIYFQGNSAPDKSGLPSDRFSAERTGGSVSTLTIQRTQQEDSAVYLCASSPQLTAGDEAFFGQGTRLTVV.

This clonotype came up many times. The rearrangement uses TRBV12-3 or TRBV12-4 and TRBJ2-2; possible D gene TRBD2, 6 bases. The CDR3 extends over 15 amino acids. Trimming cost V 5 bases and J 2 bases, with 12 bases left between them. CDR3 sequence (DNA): TGTGCCAGCAGTGACGGGACTTTCAACACCGGGGAGCTGTTTTTT. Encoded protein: CASSDGTFNTGELFF.